These T cell receptor beta chains were read from a single sample in a study of blood T cell repertoires in COVID-19. Method: immunoSEQ multiplex PCR; TCRdb's copy keeps in-frame clones and lacks some. The sample lists about 160,000 clones, roughly 80% occurring once. Sequenced input: peripheral blood. These receptor sequences come from a man between 60 and 75 years old with acute or convalescent COVID-19. CDR3s include the opening cysteine and the closing phenylalanine or tryptophan.

CDR3 length: 13; V gene: TRBV10-3; J gene: TRBJ1-2; CDR3 protein: CAISESSVYGYTF
CDR3 length: 14; V gene: TRBV7-3; J gene: TRBJ2-3; CDR3 protein: CASSLTQGIDTQYF
CDR3 length: 15; V gene: TRBV5-4; J gene: TRBJ1-2; CDR3 protein: CASSPRHKVNYGYTF
CDR3 length: 14; V gene: TRBV3-1/TRBV3-2; J gene: TRBJ2-2; CDR3 protein: CASRPWANTGELFF
CDR3 length: 15; V gene: TRBV30; J gene: TRBJ1-5; CDR3 protein: CAWFRGTGLNQPQHF
CDR3 length: 18; V gene: TRBV5-1; J gene: TRBJ2-1; CDR3 protein: CASSQTGTGFTAYNEQFF
CDR3 length: 14; V gene: TRBV27; J gene: TRBJ2-2; CDR3 protein: CASSPRQGTGELFF
CDR3 length: 15; V gene: TRBV9; J gene: TRBJ2-1; CDR3 protein: CASSGGQGASNEQFF
CDR3 length: 10; V gene: TRBV29-1; J gene: TRBJ2-1; CDR3 protein: CSGDINEQFF
CDR3 length: 17; V gene: TRBV14; J gene: TRBJ2-3; CDR3 protein: CASSPSGLAGNSDTQYF
CDR3 length: 15; V gene: TRBV27; J gene: TRBJ1-5; CDR3 protein: CASSSLGQGRQPQHF
CDR3 length: 17; V gene: TRBV6-2/TRBV6-3; J gene: TRBJ2-7; CDR3 protein: CASSYDRTGGVPYEQYF
CDR3 length: 14; V gene: TRBV2; J gene: TRBJ2-3; CDR3 protein: CASSGREVTDTQYF
CDR3 length: 15; V gene: TRBV5-6; J gene: TRBJ2-4; CDR3 protein: CASSLGGQGWDIQYF
CDR3 length: 13; V gene: TRBV3-1/TRBV3-2; J gene: TRBJ1-5; CDR3 protein: CASRASQGEPQHF
CDR3 length: 11; V gene: TRBV4-1; J gene: TRBJ1-1; CDR3 protein: CASSRGPEAFF
CDR3 length: 16; V gene: TRBV9; J gene: TRBJ1-1; CDR3 protein: CASSLRLGGQHTEAFF
CDR3 length: 11; V gene: TRBV28; J gene: TRBJ2-7; CDR3 protein: CASSTYYEQYF
CDR3 length: 12; V gene: TRBV19; J gene: TRBJ2-1; CDR3 protein: CASSYRGHEQFF
CDR3 length: 18; V gene: TRBV6-2/TRBV6-3; J gene: TRBJ1-2; CDR3 protein: CASSYVIGDSRSSYGYTF
CDR3 length: 15; V gene: TRBV19; J gene: TRBJ1-1; CDR3 protein: CASSIITPLRTEAFF
CDR3 length: 13; V gene: TRBV10-2; J gene: TRBJ1-2; CDR3 protein: CASRDRGPYGYTF
CDR3 length: 12; V gene: TRBV2; J gene: TRBJ2-1; CDR3 protein: CASSEQAEEQFF